This TCR beta chain was identified during a study of yellow fever vaccine responses in identical twins. Germline loops: CDR1 LGHNA, CDR2 YNFKEQ. J lost 4 bases, V lost 1 base, and 16 bases had no gene match. This CDR3 has 19 amino acids. One entry per CDR3 protein, called by TCRdb with MiXCR from the RT-PCR reads. The sample carries some 23,000 distinct CDR3 sequences, over 75% recorded once. Source: T cells from blood (PBMCs), unsorted or a sorted subset (not recorded which), taken before or after yellow fever vaccination (not recorded which). The sequence was obtained from a woman under 30 who received the yellow fever vaccine. This sequence joins TRBV4-2 and TRBJ2-1; 7 bases match TRBD1. CDR3 sequence: CASSQGWDSMLNFYNEQFF. CDR3 sequence (DNA): TGTGCCAGCAGCCAAGGATGGGACAGCATGTTGAATTTTTACAATGAGCAGTTCTTC.